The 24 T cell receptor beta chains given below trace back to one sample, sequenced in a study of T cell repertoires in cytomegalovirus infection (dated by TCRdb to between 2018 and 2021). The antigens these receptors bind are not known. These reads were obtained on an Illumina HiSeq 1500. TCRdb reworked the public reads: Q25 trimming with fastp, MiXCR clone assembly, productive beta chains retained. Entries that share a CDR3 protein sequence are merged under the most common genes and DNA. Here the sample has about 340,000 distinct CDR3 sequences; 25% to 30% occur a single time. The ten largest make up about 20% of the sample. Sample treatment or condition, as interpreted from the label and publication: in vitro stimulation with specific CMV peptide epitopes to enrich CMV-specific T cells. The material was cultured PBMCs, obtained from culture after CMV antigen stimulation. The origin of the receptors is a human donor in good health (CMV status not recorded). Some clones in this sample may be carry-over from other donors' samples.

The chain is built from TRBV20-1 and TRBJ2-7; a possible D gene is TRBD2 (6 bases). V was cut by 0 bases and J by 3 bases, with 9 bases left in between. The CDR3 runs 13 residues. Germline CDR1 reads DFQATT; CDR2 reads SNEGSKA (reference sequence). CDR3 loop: CSARDGGNYEQYF. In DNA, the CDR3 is TGCAGTGCTAGAGATGGGGGGAACTACGAGCAGTACTTC.

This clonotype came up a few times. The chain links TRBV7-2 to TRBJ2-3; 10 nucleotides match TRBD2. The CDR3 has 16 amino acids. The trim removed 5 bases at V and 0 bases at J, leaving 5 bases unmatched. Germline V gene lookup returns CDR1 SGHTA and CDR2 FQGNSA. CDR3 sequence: CASSRFSGGSTDTQYF. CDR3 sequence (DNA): TGTGCCAGCAGCCGATTTAGCGGGGGGAGCACAGATACGCAGTATTTT.

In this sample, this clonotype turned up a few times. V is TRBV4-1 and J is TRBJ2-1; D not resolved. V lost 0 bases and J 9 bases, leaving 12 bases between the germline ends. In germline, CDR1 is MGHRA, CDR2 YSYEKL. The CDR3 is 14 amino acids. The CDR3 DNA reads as TGCGCCAGCAGCCAAGAAGGCAGAAGTCCTGAGCAGTTCTTC. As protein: CASSQEGRSPEQFF.

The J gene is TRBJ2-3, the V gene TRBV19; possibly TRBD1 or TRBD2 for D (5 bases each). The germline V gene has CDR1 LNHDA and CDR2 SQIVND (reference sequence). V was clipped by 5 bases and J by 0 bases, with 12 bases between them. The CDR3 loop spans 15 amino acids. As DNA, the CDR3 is TGTGCCAGTAGTCCCCGGGACGGAAGCACAGATACGCAGTATTTT. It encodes CASSPRDGSTDTQYF.

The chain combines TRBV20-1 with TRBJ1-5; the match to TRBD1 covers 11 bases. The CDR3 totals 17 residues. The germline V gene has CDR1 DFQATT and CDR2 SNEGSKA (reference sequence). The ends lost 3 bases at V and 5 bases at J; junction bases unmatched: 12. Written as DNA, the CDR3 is TGCAGTGCTAGGGGGACAGGGGGTATAGGTAACCATCAGCCCCAGCATTTT. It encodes CSARGTGGIGNHQPQHF.

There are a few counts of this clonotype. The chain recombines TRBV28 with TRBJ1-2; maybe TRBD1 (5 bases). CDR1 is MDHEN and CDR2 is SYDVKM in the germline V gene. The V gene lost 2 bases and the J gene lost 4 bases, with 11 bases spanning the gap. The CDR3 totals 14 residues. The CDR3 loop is CASSLGTVLYGYTF. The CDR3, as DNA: TGTGCCAGCAGTTTAGGGACCGTTCTCTATGGCTACACCTTC.

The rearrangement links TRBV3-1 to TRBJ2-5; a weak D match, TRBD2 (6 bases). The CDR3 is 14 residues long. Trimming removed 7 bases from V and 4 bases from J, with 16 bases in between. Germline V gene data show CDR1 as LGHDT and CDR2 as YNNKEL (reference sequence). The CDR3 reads CASMVSGRIETQYF. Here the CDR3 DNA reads TGTGCCAGCATGGTCAGCGGGCGGATAGAGACCCAGTACTTC.

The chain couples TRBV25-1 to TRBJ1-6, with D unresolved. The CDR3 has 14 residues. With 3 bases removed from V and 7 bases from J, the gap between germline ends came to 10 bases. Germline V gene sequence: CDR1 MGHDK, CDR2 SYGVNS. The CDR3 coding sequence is TGTGCCAGCAGTGACACCCTGTGGAATTCACCCCTCCACTTT. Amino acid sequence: CASSDTLWNSPLHF.

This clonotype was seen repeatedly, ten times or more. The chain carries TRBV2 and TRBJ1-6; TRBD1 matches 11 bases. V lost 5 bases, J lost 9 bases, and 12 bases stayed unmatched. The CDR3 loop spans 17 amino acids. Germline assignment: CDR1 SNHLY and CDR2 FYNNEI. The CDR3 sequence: CASSHDLDRGLGSPLHF. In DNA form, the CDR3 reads TGTGCCAGCAGTCATGATCTGGACAGGGGGCTAGGTTCACCCCTCCACTTT.

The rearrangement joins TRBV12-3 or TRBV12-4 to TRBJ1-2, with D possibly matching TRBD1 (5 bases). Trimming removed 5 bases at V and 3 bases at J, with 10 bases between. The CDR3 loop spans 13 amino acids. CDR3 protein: CASSITGYYGYTF. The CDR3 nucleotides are TGTGCCAGCAGTATTACAGGCTACTATGGCTACACCTTC.

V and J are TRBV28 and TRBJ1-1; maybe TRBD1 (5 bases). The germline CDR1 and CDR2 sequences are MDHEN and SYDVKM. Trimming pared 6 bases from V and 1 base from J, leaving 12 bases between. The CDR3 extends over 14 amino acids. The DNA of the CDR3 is TGTGCCAGCAGGCCAGGGTTAAGGAACACTGAAGCTTTCTTT. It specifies CASRPGLRNTEAFF.

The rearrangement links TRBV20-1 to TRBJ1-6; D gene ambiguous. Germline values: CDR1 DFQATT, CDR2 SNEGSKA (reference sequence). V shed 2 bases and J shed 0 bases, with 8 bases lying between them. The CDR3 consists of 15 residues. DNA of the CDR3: TGCAGTGCTAGATTAGGGTTCTCCTATAATTCACCCCTCCACTTT. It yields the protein CSARLGFSYNSPLHF.

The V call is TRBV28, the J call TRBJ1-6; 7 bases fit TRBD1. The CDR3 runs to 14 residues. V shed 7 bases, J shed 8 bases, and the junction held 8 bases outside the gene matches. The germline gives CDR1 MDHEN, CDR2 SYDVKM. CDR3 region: CASNDRATHSPLHF. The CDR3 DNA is TGTGCCAGCAATGACAGGGCTACGCATTCACCCCTCCACTTT.

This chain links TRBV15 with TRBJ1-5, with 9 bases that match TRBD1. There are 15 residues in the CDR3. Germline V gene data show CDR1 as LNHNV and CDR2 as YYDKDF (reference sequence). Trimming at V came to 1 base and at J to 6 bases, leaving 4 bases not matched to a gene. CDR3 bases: TGTGCCACCAGCAGAGGGGGGACAGGGTCTCAGCCCCAGCATTTT. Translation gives CATSRGGTGSQPQHF.

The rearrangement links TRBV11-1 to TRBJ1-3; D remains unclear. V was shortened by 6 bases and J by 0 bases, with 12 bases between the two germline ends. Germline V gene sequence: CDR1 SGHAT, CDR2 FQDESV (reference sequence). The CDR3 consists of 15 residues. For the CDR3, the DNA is TGTGCCAGCAGAAAGGACGGTCCCTCTGGAAACACCATATATTTT. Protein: CASRKDGPSGNTIYF.

In nucleotides, the CDR3 is TGTGCCAGCAGTATCACGGGGAGCTCCTACGAGCAGTACTTC. Its translation: CASSITGSSYEQYF. The J gene is TRBJ2-7, the V gene TRBV28; possible D gene TRBD2, 5 bases. CDR1 and CDR2 from the germline V gene are MDHEN and SYDVKM. The length of the CDR3 is 14 residues. V was shortened by 5 bases and J by 0 bases, with 11 bases between the two germline ends.

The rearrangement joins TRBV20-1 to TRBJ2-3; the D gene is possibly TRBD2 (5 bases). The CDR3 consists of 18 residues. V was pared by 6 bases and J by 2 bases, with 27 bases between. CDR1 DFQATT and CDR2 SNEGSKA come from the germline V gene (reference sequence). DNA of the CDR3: TGCAGTGCCCTTGAGTTCCTGACTAAATCTTTCCACACAGATACGCAGTATTTT. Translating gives CSALEFLTKSFHTDTQYF.

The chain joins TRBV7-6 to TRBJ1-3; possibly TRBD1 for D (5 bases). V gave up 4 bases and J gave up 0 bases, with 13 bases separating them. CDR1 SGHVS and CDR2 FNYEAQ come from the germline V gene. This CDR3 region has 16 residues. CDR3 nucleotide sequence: TGTGCCAGCAGCTCGGGACTCCACCGCTCTGGAAACACCATATATTTT. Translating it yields CASSSGLHRSGNTIYF.

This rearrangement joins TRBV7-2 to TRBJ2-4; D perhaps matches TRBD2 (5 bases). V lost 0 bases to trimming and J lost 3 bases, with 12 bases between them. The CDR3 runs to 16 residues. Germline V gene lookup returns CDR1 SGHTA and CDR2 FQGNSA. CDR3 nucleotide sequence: TGTGCCAGCAGCTTAGCAAACGGGATGGGCAAAAACATTCAGTACTTC. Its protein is CASSLANGMGKNIQYF.

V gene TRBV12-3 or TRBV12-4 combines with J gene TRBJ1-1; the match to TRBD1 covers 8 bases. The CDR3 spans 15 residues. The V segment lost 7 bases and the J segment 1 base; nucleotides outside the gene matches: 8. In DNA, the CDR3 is TGTGCCAGCACCCTGGGGACAGGTCAGAACACTGAAGCTTTCTTT. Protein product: CASTLGTGQNTEAFF.

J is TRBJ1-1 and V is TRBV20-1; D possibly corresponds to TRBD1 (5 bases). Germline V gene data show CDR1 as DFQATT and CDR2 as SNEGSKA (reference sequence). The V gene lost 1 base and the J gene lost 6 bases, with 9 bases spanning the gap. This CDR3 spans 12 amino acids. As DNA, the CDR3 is TGCAGTGCTAGAGGGGACCCAGCTGAAGCTTTCTTT. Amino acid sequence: CSARGDPAEAFF.

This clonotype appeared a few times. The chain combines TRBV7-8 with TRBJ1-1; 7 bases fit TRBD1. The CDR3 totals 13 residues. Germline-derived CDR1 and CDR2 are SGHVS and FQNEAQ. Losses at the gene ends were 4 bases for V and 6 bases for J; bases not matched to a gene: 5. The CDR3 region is CASSSGQTPEAFF. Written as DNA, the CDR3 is TGTGCCAGCAGCTCGGGACAGACCCCTGAAGCTTTCTTT.

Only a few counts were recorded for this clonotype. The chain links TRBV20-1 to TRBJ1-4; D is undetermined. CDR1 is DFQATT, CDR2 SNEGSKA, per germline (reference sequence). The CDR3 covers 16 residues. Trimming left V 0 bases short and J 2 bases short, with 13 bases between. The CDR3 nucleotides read TGCAGTGCTAGAGATCGGGGTTCCGGTACTAATGAAAAACTGTTTTTT. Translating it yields CSARDRGSGTNEKLFF.

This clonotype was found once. DNA of the CDR3: TGCGCCAGCGCGGCGGGAAGCAATCAGCCCCAGCATTTT. This gives the protein CASAAGSNQPQHF. The V and J genes are TRBV10-2 and TRBJ1-5; no reliable D call. The germline gives CDR1 WSHSY, CDR2 SAAADI. Deletions cut 8 bases from V and 1 base from J, with 9 bases between. The CDR3 runs to 13 residues.